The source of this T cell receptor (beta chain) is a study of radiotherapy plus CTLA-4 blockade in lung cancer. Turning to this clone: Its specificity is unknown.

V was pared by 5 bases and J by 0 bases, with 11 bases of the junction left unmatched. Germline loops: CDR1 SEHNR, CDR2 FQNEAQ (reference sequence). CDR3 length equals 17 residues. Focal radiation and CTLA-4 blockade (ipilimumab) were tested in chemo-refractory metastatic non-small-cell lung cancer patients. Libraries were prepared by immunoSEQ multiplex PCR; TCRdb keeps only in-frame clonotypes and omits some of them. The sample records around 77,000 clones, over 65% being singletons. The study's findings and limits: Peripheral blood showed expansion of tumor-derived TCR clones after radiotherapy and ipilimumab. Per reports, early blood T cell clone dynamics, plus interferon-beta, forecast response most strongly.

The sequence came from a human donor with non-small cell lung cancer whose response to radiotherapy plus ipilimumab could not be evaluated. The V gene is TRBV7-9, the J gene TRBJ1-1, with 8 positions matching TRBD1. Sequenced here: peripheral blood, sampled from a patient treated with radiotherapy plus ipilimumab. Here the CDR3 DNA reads TGTGCCAGCAGCCCTCAGACAGGGGCAGGGTTGAACACTGAAGCTTTCTTT. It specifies CASSPQTGAGLNTEAFF.